Listed below are T cell receptor beta chains from one sample, sequenced in a study of neurological immune-mediated disorders. Each CDR3 protein is one row after TCRdb ran MiXCR on the 5' RACE reads. The sample gives around 50,000 distinct CDR3 sequences, roughly 26% of which show up once; roughly a quarter is in the top ten. The sequenced material came from PBMCs. Receptors were obtained from a woman aged 70 to 79 in good health. The CDR3 runs from the conserved cysteine through the conserved F or W. A D gene is named only where the DNA matches it firmly. Rows give clone size only sometimes, using once, few, many, or a class for an expanded clone.

>NA|NA|TRBV5-1|TRBJ2-5
TGCGCCAGCAGCTCGACCCCTCCCCAGGAGACCCAGTACTTC
CASSSTPPQETQYF
>once|NA|TRBV9|TRBJ1-2
TGTGCCAGCAGCGTAGACAGAGCGTATGGCTACACCTTC
CASSVDRAYGYTF
>many|NA|TRBV5-1|TRBJ2-7
TGCGCCAGCAGCTTGGGTCTAGTAGGCGACGAGCAGTACTTC
CASSLGLVGDEQYF
>few|NA|TRBV27|TRBJ2-3
TGTGCCAGCAGTGCCCGTGGAGATACGCAGTATTTT
CASSARGDTQYF
>many|NA|TRBV7-2|TRBJ2-2
TGTGCCAGCAGCTTAGAAGCGGCACACGGGGTGGCCGGGGAGCTGTTTTTT
CASSLEAAHGVAGELFF
>NA|NA|TRBV6-2/TRBV6-3|TRBJ2-2
TGTGCCAGCAGTTACTCCACAGTGGACAGAGGCACCGGGGAGCTGTTTTTT
CASSYSTVDRGTGELFF
>few|NA|TRBV5-1|TRBJ2-3
TGCGCCAGCAGCTCCTTACCGGTTACAAGCACGGGGGATACGCAGTATTTT
CASSSLPVTSTGDTQYF
>NA|TRBD1|TRBV20-1|TRBJ2-1
TGCAGTGCCCCCCCAGGGGGATACACGCATGAGCAGTTCTTC
CSAPPGGYTHEQFF
>many|NA|TRBV20-1|TRBJ2-1
TGCAGTGCTGAGAAAGCGGGCCTCTACAATGAGCAGTTCTTC
CSAEKAGLYNEQFF
>many|TRBD1|TRBV6-5|TRBJ1-2
TGTGCCAGCAGTTACAGGGACAGGGCGGTCGGATACTATGGCTACACCTTC
CASSYRDRAVGYYGYTF
>few|NA|TRBV6-1|TRBJ2-1
TGTGCCAGCAGTGCCACAGGGAACTCCTACAATGAGCAGTTCTTC
CASSATGNSYNEQFF
>many|NA|TRBV3-1|TRBJ1-1
TGTGCCAGCGGAGATCGACAGAACACTGAAGCTTTCTTT
CASGDRQNTEAFF
>many|TRBD2|TRBV20-1|TRBJ2-2
TGCAGTGCCAGGACTAGCGGGGGGCCTGAGGTTCCCGGGGAGCTGTTTTTT
CSARTSGGPEVPGELFF
>many|TRBD1|TRBV20-1|TRBJ2-5
TGCAGTGCCCCCTCTGGGACAGGGGACGGAGAGACCCAGTACTTC
CSAPSGTGDGETQYF
>large|TRBD2|TRBV4-3|TRBJ2-7
TGCGCCAGCAGATTAGAGGCGGGAGGGTCCTACGAGCAGTACTTC
CASRLEAGGSYEQYF
>many|TRBD1|TRBV20-1|TRBJ2-6
TGCAGTGCCAGACGGACAGGGGCTGGGGCCAACGTCCTGACTTTC
CSARRTGAGANVLTF
>many|NA|TRBV5-1|TRBJ2-1
TGCGCCAGCAGCCTAGCCGGATTCTATAACAATGAGCAGTTCTTC
CASSLAGFYNNEQFF
>many|TRBD1|TRBV3-1|TRBJ1-1
TGTGCCAGCAGCCATTCGACAGGGGACACTGAAGCTTTCTTT
CASSHSTGDTEAFF
>many|TRBD1|TRBV5-1|TRBJ1-1
TGCGCCAGCAGCTTAAACAGGGGGCGAAACGAAGCTTTCTTT
CASSLNRGRNEAFF
>many|TRBD1|TRBV5-5|TRBJ1-6
TGTGCCAGCAGCTTGGCCGCGGGACAGGGGCCTTCACCCCTCCACTTT
CASSLAAGQGPSPLHF
>few|NA|TRBV3-1|TRBJ2-1
TGTGCCAGCAGCCGCGAGTACAATGAGCAGTTCTTC
CASSREYNEQFF
>many|NA|TRBV7-9|TRBJ2-1
TGTGCCAGCAGCTTAACAACATCCGGTGAGCAGTTCTTC
CASSLTTSGEQFF
>NA|NA|TRBV7-9|TRBJ1-2
TGTGCCAGCAGCTTAGCAGCAGGCCACTATGGCTACACCTTC
CASSLAAGHYGYTF
>medium-sized|NA|TRBV6-6|TRBJ2-5
TGTGCCAGCAGTCCGCCGGGCCGTGAGACCCAGTACTTC
CASSPPGRETQYF
>NA|TRBD2|TRBV5-1|TRBJ2-5
TGCGCCAGCAGCGTGGGACTAGCCGGGGAGACCCAGTACTTC
CASSVGLAGETQYF
>many|TRBD2|TRBV6-2/TRBV6-3|TRBJ2-7
TGTGCCAGCACCTCTAGCGGACCTTCCTACGAGCAGTACTTC
CASTSSGPSYEQYF
>many|NA|TRBV29-1|TRBJ1-2
TGCAGCGCCCGGACAGACGACCATAACTATGGCTACACCTTC
CSARTDDHNYGYTF
>many|TRBD2|TRBV10-3|TRBJ2-1
TGTGCCATCAGGAAGGGGACTAGCTACAATGAGCAGTTCTTC
CAIRKGTSYNEQFF
>many|NA|TRBV29-1|TRBJ2-3
TGCAGCGTTGACGCCAAGGCTAGCACAGATACGCAGTATTTT
CSVDAKASTDTQYF
>many|NA|TRBV12-3/TRBV12-4|TRBJ2-1
TGTGCCAGCAGTTTAGCGGGGCCACGCAATGAGCAGTTCTTC
CASSLAGPRNEQFF
>many|TRBD2|TRBV28|TRBJ2-1
TGTGCCAGCAGTTCCCTCCCAGCGGGAGGTTCTGGAGAGCAGTTCTTC
CASSSLPAGGSGEQFF
>NA|NA|TRBV12-3/TRBV12-4|TRBJ2-2
TGTGCCAGCAGTTCTAGGTGGAGAGATTACACCGGGGAGCTGTTTTTT
CASSSRWRDYTGELFF
>many|NA|TRBV4-3|TRBJ2-3
TGCGCCAGCAGCCAAGATTACTTCACAGATACGCAGTATTTT
CASSQDYFTDTQYF
>many|TRBD1|TRBV25-1|TRBJ2-7
TGTGCCAGCAGCCCCCGGGACAGGGTTTCCTACGAGCAGTACTTC
CASSPRDRVSYEQYF
>NA|NA|TRBV5-1|TRBJ1-1
TGCGCCAGCAGCTTAGAAGGTCGGGCTGAAACTTTCTTT
CASSLEGRAETFF
>few|NA|TRBV29-1|TRBJ2-1
TGCAGCGCCGGGGGCTATGAGCAGTTCTTC
CSAGGYEQFF
>NA|TRBD2|TRBV10-3|TRBJ2-2
TGTGCCATCAGCGGGGGGGAGGGCCAGCGAAACACCGGGGAGCTGTTTTTT
CAISGGEGQRNTGELFF
>many|TRBD2|TRBV27|TRBJ2-7
TGTGCCAGCGGCGGGAGGGCCTCCTACGAGCAGTACTTC
CASGGRASYEQYF
>few|NA|TRBV7-9|TRBJ1-1
TGTGCCAGCAGCCAGAGGACGGCTCCTGAAGCTTTCTTT
CASSQRTAPEAFF
>many|TRBD2|TRBV7-2|TRBJ2-1
TGTGCCAGCACCCTCGGGACTAGCCGATACAATGAGCAGTTCTTC
CASTLGTSRYNEQFF
>many|NA|TRBV29-1|TRBJ2-1
TGCAGCGCCGTCGGCTACAATGAGCAGTTCTTC
CSAVGYNEQFF
>many|NA|TRBV20-1|TRBJ2-5
TGCAGTGTAGGCGAACGCCTTGAGACCCAGTACTTC
CSVGERLETQYF
>many|NA|TRBV25-1|TRBJ1-5
TGTGCCAGCAGTGAACCTGGAGGAGGGCATCAGCCCCAGCATTTT
CASSEPGGGHQPQHF
>many|TRBD2|TRBV5-1|TRBJ2-3
TGCGCCAGCAGCTTGGCACTAGCGGAGGGAGCTAGCACAGATACGCAGTATTTT
CASSLALAEGASTDTQYF
>many|NA|TRBV7-2|TRBJ2-1
TGTGCCAGCAGCCTCGGGGAATACAATGAGCAGTTCTTC
CASSLGEYNEQFF
>many|NA|TRBV20-1|TRBJ2-3
TGCAGTGCCCGCCCGAGACAGCCTAGCACAGATACGCAGTATTTT
CSARPRQPSTDTQYF
>few|TRBD1|TRBV3-1|TRBJ2-7
TGTGCCAGCAGCCAAAGACAGGGGGACACCTACGAGCAGTACTTC
CASSQRQGDTYEQYF
>NA|TRBD1|TRBV7-9|TRBJ1-2
TGTGCCAGCAGCACAGCAGGGGGTCGTGGCTACACCTTC
CASSTAGGRGYTF
>many|TRBD2|TRBV5-1|TRBJ2-7
TGCGCCAGCAGCTTGGATCTAGCGGGAGGGAGCTCCTACGAGCAGTACTTC
CASSLDLAGGSSYEQYF
>NA|NA|TRBV7-3|TRBJ2-2
TGTGCCAGCAGCTTAATTGGGACTGAGAACACCGGGGAGCTGTTTTTT
CASSLIGTENTGELFF
>many|NA|TRBV7-9|TRBJ1-1
TGTGCCAGCAGCTTATCGAGTGACGGCGGGACTGAAGCTTTCTTT
CASSLSSDGGTEAFF
>many|TRBD1|TRBV12-3/TRBV12-4|TRBJ1-1
TGTGCCAGCAGTTCCCGGGACAGGGGAAACACTGAAGCTTTCTTT
CASSSRDRGNTEAFF